A single sample is the source of the 20 T cell receptor beta chains below, sequenced in a study of blood T cell repertoires in COVID-19. Some clones are missing from TCRdb's copy, which holds only in-frame ones; the method was immunoSEQ multiplex PCR. In the table there are some 73,000 clones, roughly 90% of which are singletons. Material: peripheral blood. All receptors come from a man older than 75 with COVID-19, enrolled during active disease.

This chain connects TRBV28 to TRBJ1-5; 8 bases line up with TRBD1. The germline CDR1 and CDR2 sequences are MDHEN and SYDVKM. The CDR3 spans 15 residues. V was pared by 9 bases and J by 4 bases, with 11 bases of the junction left unmatched. CDR3 protein: CASYPRDRTNQPQHF. CDR3 in DNA: TGTGCCAGTTACCCCCGGGACAGGACGAATCAGCCCCAGCATTTT. Full variable domain (missing parts from reference TRBV28 and TRBJ1-5): DVKVTQSSRYLVKRTGEKVFLECVQDMDHENMFWYRQDPGLGLRLIYFSYDVKMKEKGDIPEGYSVSREKKERFSLILESASTNQTSMYLCASYPRDRTNQPQHFGDGTRLSIL.

This clone was detected only once. The V call is TRBV5-4, the J call TRBJ1-2, with unresolved D. Germline V gives CDR1 SGHNT, CDR2 YYREEE (reference sequence). Trimming took off 2 bases at V and 4 bases at J, with 15 bases between the two ends. This CDR3 is built from 15 residues. CDR3 loop: CASSFSDRGGYGYTF. CDR3 nucleotide sequence: TGTGCCAGCAGCTTCTCGGATCGCGGTGGCTATGGCTACACCTTC.

The chain recombines TRBV27 with TRBJ1-2, with D perhaps TRBD1 (6 bases). V lost 5 bases and J lost 2, with 9 bases in between. The V gene's germline CDR1 is MNHEY and CDR2 SMNVEV (reference sequence). The CDR3 runs 13 residues. The CDR3 loop reads CASSPTGNYGYTF. Written as DNA, the CDR3 is TGTGCCAGCAGTCCTACAGGGAACTATGGCTACACCTTC.

CDR3 sequence reads: CASRRDSGNQPQHF. The CDR3 bases are TGTGCCAGCAGGCGAGACAGCGGCAATCAGCCCCAGCATTTT. The chain uses TRBV6-5 and TRBJ1-5; a possible D gene is TRBD1 (5 bases). The CDR3 is made up of 14 amino acids. In germline, CDR1 is MNHEY, CDR2 SVGAGI. Trimming took 6 bases from V and 2 from J, leaving 11 bases between them.

V gene TRBV5-5 combines with J gene TRBJ2-5; 8 positions match TRBD1. From germline, CDR1 is SGHKS and CDR2 YYEKEE (reference sequence). V lost 4 bases to trimming and J lost 4 bases; unmatched junction nucleotides: 9. CDR3 length: 15 amino acids. CDR3 sequence reads: CASSKGQDGVETQYF. DNA of the CDR3: TGTGCCAGCAGCAAGGGACAGGACGGGGTAGAGACCCAGTACTTC.

The chain links TRBV15 to TRBJ1-4, with 9 bases that match TRBD1. This CDR3 has 16 residues. The V and J ends lost 0 bases and 5 bases, in that order; junction bases with no gene match: 4. Germline loops: CDR1 LNHNV, CDR2 YYDKDF (reference sequence). CDR3 in DNA: TGTGCCACCAGCAGAGATCGGGGGACAGGGAATGAAAAACTGTTTTTT. It yields the protein CATSRDRGTGNEKLFF.

CDR3 coding DNA: TGTGCCAGCAGTTATCGAGGCTACGAGCAGTACTTC. This sequence encodes CASSYRGYEQYF. This rearrangement joins TRBV12-3 or TRBV12-4 to TRBJ2-7; D remains ambiguous. With 4 bases removed from V and 3 bases from J, the gap between germline ends came to 7 bases. The CDR3 is made up of 12 amino acids.

In this sample, this clone turned up once. The J gene is TRBJ1-4, the V gene TRBV19; 8 nucleotides agree with TRBD1. The V segment lost 3 bases and the J segment 8 bases; nucleotides outside the gene matches: 11. This CDR3 has 16 residues. Germline V CDR1 and CDR2: LNHDA, SQIVND (reference sequence). Here the CDR3 reads CASSIIGTGIGEKLFF. The CDR3 DNA sequence: TGTGCCAGTAGTATCATCGGGACAGGAATTGGCGAAAAACTGTTTTTT.

The chain combines TRBV9 with TRBJ1-4; D remains ambiguous. This CDR3 is 15 amino acids long. V was clipped by 4 bases and J by 4 bases, with 14 bases between them. From germline, CDR1 is SGDLS and CDR2 YYNGEE. The CDR3, as DNA: TGTGCCAGCAGCCCCGAAGAAGCGTTTAATGAAAAACTGTTTTTT. This encodes CASSPEEAFNEKLFF.

The rearrangement links TRBV5-5 to TRBJ1-3; 11 positions agree with TRBD1. Germline loops: CDR1 SGHKS, CDR2 YYEKEE (reference sequence). The V segment lost 4 bases and the J segment 9 bases; nucleotides outside the gene matches: 6. CDR3 length equals 14 residues. The CDR3 loop reads CASSPGQGAATIYF. The CDR3 DNA reads as TGTGCCAGCAGCCCAGGACAGGGGGCCGCCACCATATATTTT. The full variable domain, rest sourced from reference TRBV5-5 and TRBJ1-3, is DAGVTQSPTHLIKTRGQQVTLRCSPISGHKSVSWYQQVLGQGPQFIFQYYEKEERGRGNFPDRFSARQFPNYSSELNVNALLLGDSALYLCASSPGQGAATIYFGEGSWLTVV.

The chain links TRBV9 to TRBJ1-1; D gene ambiguous. The CDR3 loop spans 17 amino acids. Deletions cut 0 bases from V and 1 base from J, with 16 bases between. The V gene's germline CDR1 is SGDLS and CDR2 YYNGEE. CDR3 loop: CASSVEPIPRENTEAFF. CDR3 nucleotide sequence: TGTGCCAGCAGCGTAGAACCGATCCCGAGGGAGAACACTGAAGCTTTCTTT.

This chain links TRBV9 with TRBJ1-4; D gene unclear. The CDR3 consists of 16 residues. The germline V gene encodes CDR1 SGDLS and CDR2 YYNGEE. V lost 4 bases and J 8 bases, leaving 21 bases between the germline ends. The CDR3 DNA reads TGTGCCAGCAGCCCGGATAGAGCGAGGCCTGGGGAAAAACTGTTTTTT. Translated, it gives CASSPDRARPGEKLFF.

This clone was counted a single time. The chain employs TRBV28 and TRBJ2-7, with D possibly TRBD1 on 6 matching bases. The CDR3 contains 13 residues. Trimming took off 7 bases at V and 0 bases at J, with 10 bases between the two ends. The V gene's germline CDR1 is MDHEN and CDR2 SYDVKM. CDR3 DNA: TGTGCCAGCAAGGGGGACAACTCCTACGAGCAGTACTTC. This codes for CASKGDNSYEQYF.

This chain links TRBV2 with TRBJ1-1; no reliable D call. CDR1 SNHLY and CDR2 FYNNEI come from the germline V gene. Deletions cut 3 bases from V and 6 bases from J, with 11 bases between. The CDR3 totals 13 residues. The CDR3, as DNA: TGTGCCAGCAGTGATTTGTACGGGGCTGAAGCTTTCTTT. Amino acids: CASSDLYGAEAFF.

Only a few counts were recorded for this clone. The chain carries TRBV25-1 and TRBJ2-3, with a weak D call TRBD1 (7 bases). The V gene lost 4 bases and the J gene lost 4 bases, with 15 bases spanning the gap. Per germline, CDR1 MGHDK and CDR2 SYGVNS. This CDR3 is built from 15 residues. The CDR3 DNA reads as TGTGCCAGCAGTGCGAGGGGGCGCGGGGCAGATACGCAGTATTTT. As protein: CASSARGRGADTQYF.

The chain recombines TRBV7-8 with TRBJ2-2; 7 bases line up with TRBD2. CDR3 size: 16 residues. J lost 4 bases, V lost 0 bases, and 5 bases had no gene match. In germline, CDR1 is SGHVS, CDR2 FQNEAQ. The CDR3 region is CASSLAWTRGTGELFF. CDR3 sequence (DNA): TGTGCCAGCAGCTTAGCGTGGACTAGGGGCACCGGGGAGCTGTTTTTT.

The V call is TRBV2, the J call TRBJ1-1; D unclear. The CDR3 sequence is 14 residues long. V was shortened by 6 bases and J by 4 bases, with 15 bases between the two germline ends. Per the germline V gene, CDR1 is SNHLY and CDR2 is FYNNEI. In DNA, the CDR3 is TGTGCCAGCAGAGCCACGAATACGGGCACTGAAGCTTTCTTT. It translates to CASRATNTGTEAFF.

This clone came up once. The CDR3 here is CASSAGTVYSNQPQHF. The CDR3 nucleotides are TGTGCCAGCAGCGCGGGGACAGTTTATAGCAATCAGCCCCAGCATTTT. V and J are TRBV7-2 and TRBJ1-5, with TRBD1 identical over 7 bases. CDR3 length equals 16 residues. J lost 0 bases, V lost 5 bases, and 7 bases had no gene match. CDR1 is SGHTA, CDR2 FQGNSA, per germline.

The rearrangement joins TRBV10-3 to TRBJ1-1, with a possible D match to TRBD1 (6 bases). The CDR3 runs 13 residues. Looked up from germline, CDR1 is ENHRY and CDR2 is SYGVKD. V dropped 7 bases and J dropped 1 base, with 10 bases sitting between them. The CDR3 region has the DNA TGTGCCATCACTAGACAGGAGAACACTGAAGCTTTCTTT. Amino acids: CAITRQENTEAFF.

The J gene is TRBJ1-2, the V gene TRBV9; no clear D gene. Germline loops: CDR1 SGDLS, CDR2 YYNGEE. This CDR3 has 14 amino acids. V lost 0 bases, J lost 8 bases, and 14 bases lay in between. The CDR3 protein is CASSVGPPVGGYTF. Here the CDR3 DNA reads TGTGCCAGCAGCGTAGGCCCGCCTGTCGGGGGCTACACCTTC.